Listed below are T cell receptor beta chains from one sample, sequenced in a study of identical twins. One entry per CDR3 protein, called by TCRdb with MiXCR from the 5' RACE reads. The sample holds 200,000 to 300,000 distinct CDR3 sequences, over 9.5% seen once. The sequenced material came from memory T cells sorted from blood. These TCRs come from a man in his fifties or sixties in good health. CDR3s include the opening cysteine and the closing phenylalanine or tryptophan. A D gene is named only where the DNA matches it firmly. The size of a clone is reported for some rows only, either as once, few or many, or as a class for expanded clones.

V: TRBV2; D: -; J: TRBJ2-5; size: -; CDR3: CASKLQGQETQYF; DNA: TGTGCCAGCAAACTCCAGGGGCAAGAGACCCAGTACTTC
V: TRBV11-2; D: -; J: TRBJ2-2; size: -; CDR3: CASSLDLLAGTGELFF; DNA: TGTGCCAGCAGCTTAGATCTACTAGCTGGCACCGGGGAGCTGTTTTTT
V: TRBV4-1; D: -; J: TRBJ1-5; size: many; CDR3: CASSQEMRGNQPQHF; DNA: TGCGCCAGCAGCCAAGAAATGAGGGGCAATCAGCCCCAGCATTTT
V: TRBV7-2; D: TRBD1; J: TRBJ2-7; size: few; CDR3: CASSPRTGRNEQYF; DNA: TGTGCCAGCAGCCCAAGGACAGGGCGGAACGAGCAGTACTTC
V: TRBV28; D: TRBD2; J: TRBJ2-1; size: many; CDR3: CASSLAGGGGEQFF; DNA: TGTGCCAGCAGTTTAGCGGGAGGGGGAGGTGAGCAGTTCTTC
V: TRBV7-9; D: -; J: TRBJ2-3; size: few; CDR3: CASSLALGAADTQYF; DNA: TGTGCCAGCAGCTTAGCGCTCGGGGCTGCAGATACGCAGTATTTT
V: TRBV11-2; D: -; J: TRBJ1-6; size: -; CDR3: CASSLREINSPLHF; DNA: TGTGCCAGCAGCTTAAGGGAGATCAATTCACCCCTCCACTTT
V: TRBV6-2/TRBV6-3; D: -; J: TRBJ2-7; size: many; CDR3: CASSRRQTYEQYF; DNA: TGTGCCAGCAGCCGACGACAGACCTACGAGCAGTACTTC
V: TRBV4-2; D: -; J: TRBJ1-2; size: few; CDR3: CASSPPEGGRGYTF; DNA: TGTGCCAGCAGCCCCCCGGAGGGGGGGAGAGGCTACACCTTC
V: TRBV21-1; D: -; J: TRBJ1-2; size: many; CDR3: CASSSYRRGYTF; DNA: TGTGCCAGCAGCTCGTACAGGCGGGGCTACACCTTC
V: TRBV4-3; D: -; J: TRBJ2-5; size: -; CDR3: CASSQGWLAGETQYF; DNA: TGCGCCAGCAGCCAAGGTTGGCTAGCAGGGGAGACCCAGTACTTC
V: TRBV28; D: TRBD1; J: TRBJ1-2; size: -; CDR3: CASSLFGQGDYGYTF; DNA: TGTGCCAGCAGTTTGTTTGGACAGGGGGACTATGGCTACACCTTC
V: TRBV7-2; D: -; J: TRBJ1-4; size: few; CDR3: CASSPTWGVEKLFF; DNA: TGTGCCAGCAGCCCGACCTGGGGGGTTGAAAAACTGTTTTTT
V: TRBV7-6; D: TRBD2; J: TRBJ2-3; size: many; CDR3: CASSLGAGASTDTQYF; DNA: TGTGCCAGCAGCTTAGGGGCGGGAGCTAGCACAGATACGCAGTATTTT
V: TRBV3-1; D: -; J: TRBJ2-2; size: many; CDR3: CASSQPPGEELFF; DNA: TGTGCCAGCAGCCAACCTCCCGGTGAGGAGCTGTTTTTT
V: TRBV30; D: -; J: TRBJ1-5; size: -; CDR3: CAGSLGDQPQHF; DNA: TGTGCCGGGAGTCTAGGCGATCAGCCCCAGCATTTT
V: TRBV5-1; D: -; J: TRBJ1-3; size: many; CDR3: CASSRADRNSGNTIYF; DNA: TGCGCCAGCAGCCGCGCCGACAGAAACTCTGGAAACACCATATATTTT
V: TRBV6-2/TRBV6-3; D: TRBD2; J: TRBJ2-2; size: -; CDR3: CASRASGRRTGELFF; DNA: TGTGCCAGCCGGGCTAGCGGGAGACGCACCGGGGAGCTGTTTTTT
V: TRBV6-1; D: TRBD1; J: TRBJ1-2; size: few; CDR3: CASRDRTGRANYGYTF; DNA: TGTGCCAGCAGAGACCGGACAGGACGAGCTAACTATGGCTACACCTTC
V: TRBV25-1; D: TRBD1; J: TRBJ2-7; size: -; CDR3: CASSESGTGFYEQYF; DNA: TGTGCCAGCAGTGAATCCGGGACAGGGTTCTACGAGCAGTACTTC
V: TRBV4-2; D: -; J: TRBJ2-1; size: many; CDR3: CASSQDRRGEQFF; DNA: TGTGCCAGCAGCCAAGATAGGCGGGGTGAGCAGTTCTTC
V: TRBV5-6; D: -; J: TRBJ1-3; size: few; CDR3: CASSLVIPGNTIYF; DNA: TGTGCCAGCAGCCTTGTTATCCCGGGAAACACCATATATTTT
V: TRBV7-9; D: TRBD1; J: TRBJ1-1; size: -; CDR3: CANSPNGQGNSEAFF; DNA: TGTGCCAACAGCCCCAACGGACAGGGAAATTCTGAAGCTTTCTTT
V: TRBV5-1; D: -; J: TRBJ2-2; size: -; CDR3: CASSQTDTGELFF; DNA: TGCGCCAGCAGCCAGACAGACACCGGGGAGCTGTTTTTT
V: TRBV7-9; D: -; J: TRBJ1-2; size: many; CDR3: CASSLSMGPHGYTF; DNA: TGTGCCAGCAGCTTATCTATGGGCCCCCATGGCTACACCTTC
V: TRBV2; D: -; J: TRBJ2-1; size: many; CDR3: CASTRPGTINEQFF; DNA: TGTGCCAGCACTAGGCCCGGGACAATAAATGAGCAGTTCTTC
V: TRBV6-5; D: -; J: TRBJ1-1; size: many; CDR3: CASSYGRVGGRTEAFF; DNA: TGTGCCAGCAGTTACGGCAGGGTGGGGGGACGCACTGAAGCTTTCTTT
V: TRBV10-2; D: TRBD1; J: TRBJ2-6; size: many; CDR3: CASSEWTGVFSGANVLTF; DNA: TGCGCCAGCAGTGAGTGGACAGGGGTTTTCTCTGGGGCCAACGTCCTGACTTTC
V: TRBV29-1; D: TRBD1; J: TRBJ1-1; size: -; CDR3: CSAGNRGRNTEAFF; DNA: TGCAGCGCAGGAAACAGGGGCCGAAACACTGAAGCTTTCTTT
V: TRBV29-1; D: TRBD2; J: TRBJ2-1; size: few; CDR3: CSVEEALAGASSYNEQFF; DNA: TGCAGCGTTGAAGAAGCTCTAGCGGGGGCCAGCTCCTACAATGAGCAGTTCTTC
V: TRBV4-3; D: -; J: TRBJ1-5; size: many; CDR3: CASSQGWRNNQPQHF; DNA: TGCGCCAGCAGCCAAGGCTGGCGGAACAATCAGCCCCAGCATTTT
V: TRBV5-6; D: -; J: TRBJ2-7; size: many; CDR3: CASSFSASGYEQYF; DNA: TGTGCCAGCAGCTTCTCGGCCAGCGGGTACGAGCAGTACTTC
V: TRBV5-6; D: -; J: TRBJ1-1; size: many; CDR3: CASSFGVGNTEAFF; DNA: TGTGCCAGCAGCTTCGGGGTCGGGAACACTGAAGCTTTCTTT
V: TRBV18; D: -; J: TRBJ1-6; size: few; CDR3: CASSEVPNSPLHF; DNA: TGTGCCAGCTCAGAAGTTCCGAATTCACCCCTCCACTTT
V: TRBV4-3; D: -; J: TRBJ2-2; size: few; CDR3: CASSLTRYTGELFF; DNA: TGCGCCAGCAGCCTGACACGGTACACCGGGGAGCTGTTTTTT
V: TRBV5-1; D: TRBD2; J: TRBJ2-2; size: -; CDR3: CASSLVTSSGTGELFF; DNA: TGCGCCAGCAGCTTAGTTACGTCTAGCGGGACCGGGGAGCTGTTTTTT
V: TRBV7-2; D: TRBD2; J: TRBJ2-1; size: many; CDR3: CASSLKVGGSYNEQFF; DNA: TGTGCCAGCAGCTTAAAGGTGGGGGGGTCCTACAATGAGCAGTTCTTC
V: TRBV7-2; D: TRBD2; J: TRBJ2-1; size: many; CDR3: CASSPFSGTSRGEQFF; DNA: TGTGCCAGCAGCCCTTTCTCCGGGACTAGCCGTGGTGAGCAGTTCTTC
V: TRBV6-5; D: -; J: TRBJ1-5; size: -; CDR3: CASSYLPGRRNSNQPQHF; DNA: TGTGCCAGCAGTTACTTACCGGGACGGAGGAATAGCAATCAGCCCCAGCATTTT
V: TRBV4-2; D: TRBD2; J: TRBJ2-7; size: -; CDR3: CASSRDSGTSLNEQYF; DNA: TGTGCCAGCAGCCGGGATTCCGGGACTAGTCTCAACGAGCAGTACTTC
V: TRBV25-1; D: TRBD1; J: TRBJ1-1; size: many; CDR3: CASIKTGGYTEAFF; DNA: TGTGCCAGCATCAAGACAGGGGGATACACTGAAGCTTTCTTT
V: TRBV15; D: -; J: TRBJ2-6; size: many; CDR3: CATTGNSGANVLTF; DNA: TGTGCCACCACAGGTAACTCTGGGGCCAACGTCCTGACTTTC
V: TRBV5-4; D: TRBD1; J: TRBJ2-3; size: -; CDR3: CASSLGTDRVTDTQYF; DNA: TGTGCCAGCAGCTTGGGGACGGACAGGGTCACAGATACGCAGTATTTT
V: TRBV12-3/TRBV12-4; D: TRBD1; J: TRBJ2-7; size: -; CDR3: CASSFDRGPDKQYF; DNA: TGTGCCAGCAGTTTCGACAGGGGGCCGGATAAGCAGTACTTC
V: TRBV5-5; D: -; J: TRBJ2-1; size: -; CDR3: CASSLGAPSSYNEQFF; DNA: TGTGCCAGCAGCTTGGGGGCCCCGAGCTCCTACAATGAGCAGTTCTTC
V: TRBV18; D: TRBD2; J: TRBJ2-7; size: many; CDR3: CASSLISSGSNYEQYF; DNA: TGTGCCAGCTCACTCATCTCTAGCGGGAGTAACTACGAGCAGTACTTC
V: TRBV5-1; D: -; J: TRBJ2-7; size: -; CDR3: CASSPDPGRSYEQYF; DNA: TGCGCCAGCAGCCCCGACCCAGGGCGGAGTTACGAGCAGTACTTC
V: TRBV28; D: TRBD1; J: TRBJ1-5; size: -; CDR3: CASSLMGQGGQPQHF; DNA: TGTGCCAGCAGTTTAATGGGACAGGGAGGCCAGCCCCAGCATTTT
V: TRBV7-6; D: -; J: TRBJ2-7; size: many; CDR3: CASSPGEEQYF; DNA: TGTGCCAGCAGTCCCGGAGAAGAGCAGTACTTC
V: TRBV20-1; D: TRBD1; J: TRBJ2-2; size: few; CDR3: CSALDRGRTGELFF; DNA: TGCAGTGCTCTGGACAGGGGGCGAACCGGGGAGCTGTTTTTT
V: TRBV28; D: TRBD2; J: TRBJ2-3; size: many; CDR3: CASRQREGTDTQYF; DNA: TGTGCCAGCAGACAGCGGGAGGGAACAGATACGCAGTATTTT
V: TRBV6-1; D: TRBD2; J: TRBJ2-1; size: -; CDR3: CASSRNSGGGEQFF; DNA: TGTGCCAGCAGCCGCAATAGCGGGGGAGGTGAGCAGTTCTTC
V: TRBV14; D: TRBD2; J: TRBJ2-1; size: -; CDR3: CASSQRAGGVYNEQFF; DNA: TGTGCCAGCAGCCAAAGGGCGGGAGGTGTGTACAATGAGCAGTTCTTC
V: TRBV20-1; D: -; J: TRBJ2-6; size: -; CDR3: CSASAGGPGANVLTF; DNA: TGCAGTGCTAGCGCCGGGGGGCCTGGGGCCAACGTCCTGACTTTC
V: TRBV20-1; D: -; J: TRBJ1-3; size: -; CDR3: CSARDPGGSGNTVYF; DNA: TGCAGTGCTAGAGATCCAGGTGGCTCTGGAAACACCGTATATTTT
V: TRBV20-1; D: -; J: TRBJ1-2; size: -; CDR3: CSAGGPTPYGYTF; DNA: TGCAGTGCCGGGGGGCCCACCCCCTATGGCTACACCTTC